The 27 T cell receptor beta chains given below trace back to one sample, sequenced in a study of Graves' ophthalmopathy and Graves' hyperthyroidism. Using RNA transcripts, the TCR beta CDR3 regions were amplified. HTBI primers were used in a first-round RT-PCR, which preceded a second-round multiplex PCR. MiXCR was run by TCRdb on the multiplex PCR reads, yielding one entry per CDR3 protein. The table lists 650,000 to 800,000 distinct CDR3 sequences, over 40% of them singletons. The sample consisted of peripheral blood. The origin of the receptors is an adult man with Graves' ophthalmopathy.

V and J are TRBV20-1 and TRBJ1-5; 10 bases are shared with TRBD1. The CDR3 is 15 amino acids. CDR1 is DFQATT and CDR2 is SNEGSKA in the germline V gene (reference sequence). Losses at the gene ends were 2 bases for V and 5 bases for J; bases not matched to a gene: 6. CDR3 sequence (DNA): TGCAGTGCTAGACCCGGGACAGGGGACCATCAGCCCCAGCATTTT. Translating it yields CSARPGTGDHQPQHF.

The chain couples TRBV7-9 to TRBJ1-1; perhaps TRBD1 as D (6 bases). Germline CDR1 SEHNR, CDR2 FQNEAQ (reference sequence). CDR3 length equals 14 residues. Trimming pared 7 bases from V and 4 bases from J, leaving 16 bases between. The CDR3 loop is CASKTPGGGTEAFF. The CDR3 nucleotides are TGTGCCAGCAAAACCCCGGGGGGCGGCACTGAAGCTTTCTTT.

This chain uses TRBV29-1 with TRBJ1-1; perhaps TRBD1 as D (6 bases). The length of the CDR3 is 12 residues. V shed 7 bases and J shed 2 bases, with 11 bases lying between them. Germline lookup yields CDR1 SQVTM and CDR2 ANQGSEA. The CDR3 DNA sequence: TGCAGCGGTGGACAGTTCAACACTGAAGCTTTCTTT. This encodes CSGGQFNTEAFF.

As for this clonotype: One end of the junction does not line up with germline, which may come from a read error. The chain employs TRBV10-3 and TRBJ2-7, with D maybe TRBD2 (6 bases). CDR3 length: 15 amino acids. CDR1 and CDR2 (germline): ENHRY, SYGVKD. The CDR3 is CASSYHPGSDYERYF. In DNA form, the CDR3 reads TGTGCCAGCAGTTACCATCCTGGATCGGACTACGAGCGGTACTTC.

The chain joins TRBV7-2 to TRBJ2-5; 7 bases are shared with TRBD1. CDR1 and CDR2 from the germline V gene are SGHTA and FQGNSA. V gave up 5 bases and J gave up 2 bases; unmatched junction bases: 11. There are 16 residues in the CDR3. The CDR3 loop reads CASSLWTGLGQETQYF. In DNA, the CDR3 is TGTGCCAGCAGCCTCTGGACAGGTCTGGGGCAAGAGACCCAGTACTTC.

This chain uses TRBV7-9 with TRBJ2-7, with 9 bases aligning to TRBD1. Looked up from germline, CDR1 is SEHNR and CDR2 is FQNEAQ (reference sequence). This CDR3 is 14 amino acids long. The V segment lost 4 bases and the J segment 5 bases; nucleotides outside the gene matches: 6. The CDR3 DNA follows: TGTGCCAGCAGCTCCGGGACAGGGAGAAACGAGCAGTACTTC. Protein: CASSSGTGRNEQYF.

This clonotype has at least ten counts. The rearrangement links TRBV12-3 or TRBV12-4 to TRBJ1-5; a possible D gene is TRBD1 (6 bases). Trimming took 3 bases from V and 2 from J, leaving 14 bases between them. The CDR3 sequence is 16 residues long. This chain's CDR3 is CASSFSGAGRNQPQHF. The CDR3 DNA reads TGTGCCAGCAGTTTCTCAGGGGCGGGTCGCAATCAGCCCCAGCATTTT.

This clonotype was found a few times. This chain connects TRBV4-2 to TRBJ1-5, with 11 bases fitting TRBD1. J lost 2 bases, V lost 6 bases, and 12 bases had no gene match. CDR1 and CDR2 from the germline V gene are LGHNA and YNFKEQ. The CDR3 is made up of 18 amino acids. The CDR3 nucleotides read TGTGCCAGCAGTCACCGGGACAGGGGGTTGATGGGCAATCAGCCCCAGCATTTT. Its protein is CASSHRDRGLMGNQPQHF.

This clonotype came up many times. V usage is TRBV20-1 and J usage is TRBJ1-4; D is possibly TRBD1 (6 bases). The CDR3 is 17 residues long. Germline CDR1 reads DFQATT; CDR2 reads SNEGSKA (reference sequence). Trimming took 0 bases from V and 8 from J, leaving 22 bases between them. CDR3 nucleotides: TGCAGTGCTAGAGATAGGACAGAGCCGGGCCGGATCGAAAAACTGTTTTTT. This codes for CSARDRTEPGRIEKLFF.

To note about this clonotype: The junction does not match germline at one end; this may be a read error. This chain links TRBV13 with TRBJ1-2, with TRBD1 matching over 8 bases. CDR3 length: 13 amino acids. CDR1 PRHDT and CDR2 FYEKMQ come from the germline V gene (reference sequence). CDR3 residues: CANSLAGTGGYTF. In nucleotides, the CDR3 is TGTGCCAACAGCTTAGCCGGGACAGGTGGCTACACCTTC.

On this clonotype: A read error may explain this, as a much larger clone is one base away. The rearrangement joins TRBV10-3 to TRBJ2-2; TRBD1 matches at 10 bases. There are 18 residues in the CDR3. Germline CDR1 reads ENHRY; CDR2 reads SYGVKD. For the CDR3, the DNA is TGTGCCATCAGTGAGTTGCTTTCGGGACAGGGGAACACCGGGGAGCCGTTTTTT. Encoded protein: CAISELLSGQGNTGEPFF.

This clonotype has a single count. The genes are TRBV29-1 and TRBJ1-1; D might be TRBD1 (5 bases). CDR1 SQVTM and CDR2 ANQGSEA come from the germline V gene. This CDR3 spans 13 amino acids. The V gene lost 8 bases and the J gene lost 5 bases, with 18 bases spanning the gap. The CDR3 here is CSSHLGGRTEAFF. In DNA form, the CDR3 reads TGCAGCAGCCACCTGGGGGGTCGAACTGAAGCTTTCTTT.

This clonotype has a handful of counts. This chain links TRBV9 with TRBJ2-5; TRBD1 matches 9 bases. With 4 bases clipped from V and 5 bases from J, the junction kept 12 bases outside the gene matches. The CDR3 has 16 residues. Germline lookup yields CDR1 SGDLS and CDR2 YYNGEE. The CDR3 sequence: CASSQWSGTGSETQYF. The CDR3 nucleotides read TGTGCCAGCAGCCAATGGTCCGGGACAGGGAGCGAGACCCAGTACTTC. Looking up the rest from reference TRBV9 and TRBJ2-5 gives the full variable domain: DSGVTQTPKHLITATGQRVTLRCSPRSGDLSVYWYQQSLDQGLQFLIQYYNGEERAKGNILERFSAQQFPDLHSELNLSSLELGDSALYFCASSQWSGTGSETQYFGPGTRLLVL.

The table lists this clonotype with a few counts. The rearrangement uses TRBV27 and TRBJ1-6; perhaps TRBD1 as D (5 bases). V was cut by 3 bases and J by 5 bases, with 8 bases left in between. Germline V gene data show CDR1 as MNHEY and CDR2 as SMNVEV (reference sequence). The CDR3 loop spans 14 amino acids. The CDR3 DNA follows: TGTGCCAGCAGTTTTGGGACGGATAATTCACCCCTCCACTTT. This sequence encodes CASSFGTDNSPLHF.

The chain employs TRBV10-1 and TRBJ1-1; D perhaps matches TRBD1 (5 bases). Germline CDR1 is WNHNN and CDR2 is SYGVQD (reference sequence). The CDR3 spans 13 residues. V lost 8 bases and J lost 1, with 11 bases in between. The CDR3 DNA is TGCGCCAGCGGACACCCGGCGAACACTGAAGCTTTCTTT. This translates into CASGHPANTEAFF.

CDR3 nucleotides: TGTGCCACCAGTGATTTGCGAGGGACAGGGAATGAAAAACTGTTTTTT. Translating gives CATSDLRGTGNEKLFF. The chain is built from TRBV24-1 and TRBJ1-4, with 9 bases matching TRBD1. The V and J ends lost 0 bases and 5 bases, in that order; junction bases with no gene match: 3. CDR1 is KGHDR, CDR2 SFDVKD, per germline. The CDR3 extends over 16 amino acids.

This clonotype was recorded at least ten times. This chain connects TRBV9 to TRBJ1-1; the D is unclear. Germline CDR1 SGDLS, CDR2 YYNGEE. The ends were cut back, 4 bases at V and 4 bases at J, with 17 bases in the middle. The CDR3 loop spans 15 amino acids. DNA for the CDR3: TGTGCCAGCAGCCCCGACATGAGGATGGGCACTGAAGCTTTCTTT. Protein product: CASSPDMRMGTEAFF.

The chain recombines TRBV4-1 with TRBJ1-1; possibly TRBD1 for D (6 bases). CDR3 length equals 17 residues. Trimming took off 0 bases at V and 5 bases at J, with 19 bases between the two ends. The V gene's germline CDR1 is MGHRA and CDR2 YSYEKL. CDR3 protein: CASSQEGADPWGTEAFF. The CDR3 DNA sequence: TGCGCCAGCAGCCAAGAGGGGGCAGACCCTTGGGGGACTGAAGCTTTCTTT.

This clonotype came up many times. This chain's CDR3 is CARLPGLESSYEQYF. In DNA form, the CDR3 reads TGTGCCAGGCTACCCGGACTGGAAAGCTCCTACGAGCAGTACTTC. V usage is TRBV19 and J usage is TRBJ2-7, with a tentative D call TRBD2 (5 bases). The length of the CDR3 is 15 residues. The V end lost 9 bases, the J end lost 0 bases, and 18 bases lay between the germline ends. The V gene's germline CDR1 is LNHDA and CDR2 SQIVND (reference sequence).

V is TRBV5-6 and J is TRBJ2-7, with 10 bases that match TRBD1. There are 11 residues in the CDR3. Germline values: CDR1 SGHDT, CDR2 YYEEEE. V shed 2 bases and J 11 bases; nucleotides not matched to a gene: 1. CDR3 DNA: TGTGCCAGCAGCTTCGGGACAGGGGAGTACTTC. This translates into CASSFGTGEYF.

This clonotype occurred many times. This sequence joins TRBV7-8 and TRBJ2-5, with 8 nucleotides matching TRBD2. This CDR3 is 18 amino acids long. The junction had 10 bases not matched to a gene; V was cut back by 0 bases and J by 1 base. Germline-derived CDR1 and CDR2 are SGHVS and FQNEAQ. The CDR3 loop reads CASSLAWGLAGLQETQYF. The CDR3 DNA is TGTGCCAGCAGCTTAGCTTGGGGGCTAGCGGGCCTCCAAGAGACCCAGTACTTC.

Worth noting for this clonotype: A much larger clone lies a single base off, so this may be a read error. This chain uses TRBV7-9 with TRBJ2-7; weak D call: TRBD2 (5 bases). From germline, CDR1 is SEHNR and CDR2 FQNEAQ (reference sequence). V dropped 4 bases and J dropped 2 bases, with 12 bases sitting between them. The CDR3 consists of 14 residues. CDR3 sequence (DNA): TGTGCCAGCAGCTCGAGGGCGAGGGCCTACGAGCAGTACTTC. The encoded protein is CASSSRARAYEQYF.

This chain links TRBV25-1 with TRBJ2-5; maybe TRBD2 (5 bases). CDR3 length: 14 residues. Between the trimmed V and J ends, which lost 5 bases and 0 bases, there was a span of 10 bases. Germline CDR1 MGHDK, CDR2 SYGVNS. CDR3 nucleotides: TGTGCCAGCAGTCTCGAGGGTCACCAAGAGACCCAGTACTTC. Amino acids: CASSLEGHQETQYF.

This clonotype was counted many times. This sequence joins TRBV29-1 and TRBJ1-1, with 7 bases aligning to TRBD1. After removal of 4 bases from V and 3 bases from J, the junction contained 8 bases not matched to a gene. This CDR3 is built from 14 residues. In germline, CDR1 is SQVTM, CDR2 ANQGSEA. The CDR3, as DNA: TGCAGCGTTGTTTTGCGGCAGGGGGACACTGAAGCTTTCTTT. It codes for CSVVLRQGDTEAFF.

This clonotype was detected ten times or more. V and J are TRBV12-3 or TRBV12-4 and TRBJ1-1, with D unclear. The CDR3 is made up of 13 amino acids. V shed 7 bases and J shed 4 bases, with 13 bases lying between them. The CDR3 DNA reads TGTGCCAGCAACAATCCTGAGGGCACTGAAGCTTTCTTT. The encoded protein is CASNNPEGTEAFF.

About this clonotype itself: A much larger clone differs by one base, so this may be a read error. This chain joins TRBV2 and TRBJ2-2; D ambiguous. Germline CDR1 is SNHLY and CDR2 is FYNNEI. The CDR3 consists of 11 residues. V was clipped by 11 bases and J by 5 bases, with 9 bases between them. Here the CDR3 reads CAGTQTGELFF. CDR3 bases: TGTGCCGGCACTCAAACCGGGGAGCTGTTTTTT.

This chain joins TRBV29-1 and TRBJ2-7; tentative D call: TRBD2 (6 bases). This CDR3 has 11 amino acids. Looked up from germline, CDR1 is SQVTM and CDR2 is ANQGSEA. Trimming removed 8 bases from V and 2 bases from J, with 10 bases in between. The CDR3 sequence: CSPGEAYEQYF. The CDR3 nucleotides are TGCAGCCCGGGGGAGGCCTACGAGCAGTACTTC.